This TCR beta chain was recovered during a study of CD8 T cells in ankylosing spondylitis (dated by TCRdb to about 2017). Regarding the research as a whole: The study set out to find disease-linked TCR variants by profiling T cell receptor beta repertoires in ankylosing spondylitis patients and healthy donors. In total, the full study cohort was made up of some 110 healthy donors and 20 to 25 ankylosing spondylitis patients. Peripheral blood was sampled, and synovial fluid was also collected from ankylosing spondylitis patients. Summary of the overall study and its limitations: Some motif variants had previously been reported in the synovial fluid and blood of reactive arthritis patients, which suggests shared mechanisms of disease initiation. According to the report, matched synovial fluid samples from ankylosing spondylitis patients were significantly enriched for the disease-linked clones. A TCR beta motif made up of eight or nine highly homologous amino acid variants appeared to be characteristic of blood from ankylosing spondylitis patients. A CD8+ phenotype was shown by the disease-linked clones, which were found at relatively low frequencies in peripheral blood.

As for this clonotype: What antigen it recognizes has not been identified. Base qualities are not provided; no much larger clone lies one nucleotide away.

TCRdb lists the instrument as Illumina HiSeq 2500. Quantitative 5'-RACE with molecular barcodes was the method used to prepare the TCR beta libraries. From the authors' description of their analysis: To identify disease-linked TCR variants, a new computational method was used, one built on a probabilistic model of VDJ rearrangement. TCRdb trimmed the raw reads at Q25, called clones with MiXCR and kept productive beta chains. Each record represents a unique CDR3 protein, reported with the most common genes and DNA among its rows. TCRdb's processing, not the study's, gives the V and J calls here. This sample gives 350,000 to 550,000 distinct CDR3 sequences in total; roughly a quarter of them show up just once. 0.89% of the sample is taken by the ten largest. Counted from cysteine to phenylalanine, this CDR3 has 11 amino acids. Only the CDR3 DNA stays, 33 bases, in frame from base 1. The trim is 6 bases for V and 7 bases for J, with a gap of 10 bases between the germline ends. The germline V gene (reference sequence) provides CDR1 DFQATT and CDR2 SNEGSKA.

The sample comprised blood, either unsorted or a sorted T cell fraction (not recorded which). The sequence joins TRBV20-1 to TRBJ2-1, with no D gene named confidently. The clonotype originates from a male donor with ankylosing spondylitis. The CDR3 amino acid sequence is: CSALRANEQFF. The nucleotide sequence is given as TGCAGTGCCCTGCGCGCGAATGAGCAGTTCTTC.